This TCR beta chain was retrieved from a study of cytomegalovirus exposure and HLA in healthy donors. As for the study in general: The approximately 670 first-cohort repertoires shared a platform with the 130 or so validation repertoires, as reported in a later analysis.

This CDR3 is built from 13 residues. Germline V CDR1 and CDR2: LNHDA, SQIVND (reference sequence). With 1 base removed from V and 6 bases from J, the gap between germline ends came to 9 bases. Whole-study findings and limits: A few chains linked to CMV were shown in vitro to be specific for CMV antigens. According to a subsequent analysis, TCR clusters from the first cohort were inclined to appear together in the 100 to 150 validation repertoires.

Details on this clone: Its antigen is not identified.

Measured with immunoSEQ multiplex PCR; TCRdb has only the in-frame clones, and not every one. Of 150,000 to 200,000 clones in the sample, approximately 87% are singletons; the top ten hold approximately 1.5%. The sequence was collected from a woman in her 30s in good health and CMV-seronegative. The material sequenced was PBMCs. The rearrangement uses TRBV19 and TRBJ1-2, with unresolved D. Here the CDR3 DNA reads TGTGCCAGTAGTATAGGTTGGTCGGATGGCTACACCTTC. This translates into CASSIGWSDGYTF.